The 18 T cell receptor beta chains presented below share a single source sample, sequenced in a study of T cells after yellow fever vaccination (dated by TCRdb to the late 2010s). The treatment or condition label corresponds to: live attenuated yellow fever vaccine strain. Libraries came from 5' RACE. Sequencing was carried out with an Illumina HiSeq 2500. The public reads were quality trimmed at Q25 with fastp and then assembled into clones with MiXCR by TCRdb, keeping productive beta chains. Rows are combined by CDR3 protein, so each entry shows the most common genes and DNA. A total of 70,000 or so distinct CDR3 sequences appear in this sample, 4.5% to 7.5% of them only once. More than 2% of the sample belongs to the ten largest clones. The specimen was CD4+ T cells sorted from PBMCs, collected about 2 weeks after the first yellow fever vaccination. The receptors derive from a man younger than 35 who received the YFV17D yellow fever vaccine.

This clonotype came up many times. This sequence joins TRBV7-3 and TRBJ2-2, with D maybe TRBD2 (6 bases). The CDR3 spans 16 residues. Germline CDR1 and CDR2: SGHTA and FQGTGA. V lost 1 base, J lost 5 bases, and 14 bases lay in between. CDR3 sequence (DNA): TGTGCCAGCAGCTTAAATTCCGGGAGCTCAACCGGGGAGCTGTTTTTT. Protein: CASSLNSGSSTGELFF.

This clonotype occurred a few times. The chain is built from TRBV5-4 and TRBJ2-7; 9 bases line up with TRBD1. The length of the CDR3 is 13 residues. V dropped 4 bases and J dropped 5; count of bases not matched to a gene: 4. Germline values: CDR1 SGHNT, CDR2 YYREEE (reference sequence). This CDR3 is CASSKQGADEQYV. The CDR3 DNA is TGTGCCAGCAGCAAACAGGGGGCGGACGAGCAGTACGTC.

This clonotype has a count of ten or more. In DNA, the CDR3 is TGCAGTGCTAGAGATGCAGGACAGGGGCACTATGCTGAAGCTTTCTTT. Amino acid sequence: CSARDAGQGHYAEAFF. This sequence joins TRBV20-1 and TRBJ1-1; 9 bases fit TRBD1. This CDR3 has 16 amino acids. CDR1 and CDR2 (germline): DFQATT, SNEGSKA (reference sequence). With V trimmed by 0 bases and J by 6 bases, 11 bases remained unmatched.

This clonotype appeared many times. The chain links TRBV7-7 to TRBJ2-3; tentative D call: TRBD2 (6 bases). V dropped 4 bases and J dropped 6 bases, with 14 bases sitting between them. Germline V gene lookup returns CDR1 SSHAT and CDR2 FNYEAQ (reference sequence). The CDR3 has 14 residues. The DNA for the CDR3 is TGTGCCAGCAGCTCAACTTCACGGGAGGATACGCAGTATTTT. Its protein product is CASSSTSREDTQYF.

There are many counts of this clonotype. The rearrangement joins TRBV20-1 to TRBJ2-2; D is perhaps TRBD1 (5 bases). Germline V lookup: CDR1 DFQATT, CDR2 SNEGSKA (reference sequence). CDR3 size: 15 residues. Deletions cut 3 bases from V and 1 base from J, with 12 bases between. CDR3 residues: CSASDPGKNTGELFF. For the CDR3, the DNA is TGCAGTGCTAGCGACCCAGGGAAGAACACCGGGGAGCTGTTTTTT.

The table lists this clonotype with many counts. The CDR3, as DNA: TGTGCCAGCAGCTTACTAGCGGGGGGGCAGGTCAATGAGCAGTTCTTC. It translates to CASSLLAGGQVNEQFF. The chain carries TRBV7-3 and TRBJ2-1; 12 positions agree with TRBD2. The CDR3 runs 16 residues. V was clipped by 2 bases and J by 6 bases; unmatched bases: 5. Looked up from germline, CDR1 is SGHTA and CDR2 is FQGTGA.

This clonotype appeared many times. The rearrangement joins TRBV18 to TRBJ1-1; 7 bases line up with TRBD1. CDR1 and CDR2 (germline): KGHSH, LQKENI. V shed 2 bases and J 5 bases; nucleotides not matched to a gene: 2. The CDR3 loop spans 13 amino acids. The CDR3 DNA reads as TGTGCCAGCTCACCAACAGGGGAGACTGAAGCTTTCTTT. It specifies CASSPTGETEAFF.

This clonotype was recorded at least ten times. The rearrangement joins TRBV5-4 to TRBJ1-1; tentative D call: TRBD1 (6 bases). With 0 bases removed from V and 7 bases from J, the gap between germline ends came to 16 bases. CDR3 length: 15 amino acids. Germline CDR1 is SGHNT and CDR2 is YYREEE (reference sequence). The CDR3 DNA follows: TGTGCCAGCAGCTTGGAATCGGCTGGGGGCAGTGAAGCTTTCTTT. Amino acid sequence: CASSLESAGGSEAFF.

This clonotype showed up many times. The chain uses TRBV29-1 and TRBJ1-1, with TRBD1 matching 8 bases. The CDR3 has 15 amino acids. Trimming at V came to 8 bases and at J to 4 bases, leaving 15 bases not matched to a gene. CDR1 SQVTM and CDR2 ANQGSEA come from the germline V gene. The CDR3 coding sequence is TGCAGCCCCCAGGGCATCCAGGGGGCACGCACTGAAGCTTTCTTT. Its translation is CSPQGIQGARTEAFF.

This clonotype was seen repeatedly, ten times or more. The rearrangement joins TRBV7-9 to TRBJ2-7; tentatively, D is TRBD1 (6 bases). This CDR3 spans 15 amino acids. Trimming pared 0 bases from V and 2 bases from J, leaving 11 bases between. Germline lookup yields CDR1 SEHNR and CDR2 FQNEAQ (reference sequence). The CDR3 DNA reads TGTGCCAGCAGCTTAGCGGGGACATCGGCCTACGAGCAGTACTTC. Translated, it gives CASSLAGTSAYEQYF. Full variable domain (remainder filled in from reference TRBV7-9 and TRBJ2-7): DTGVSQNPRHKITKRGQNVTFRCDPISEHNRLYWYRQTLGQGPEFLTYFQNEAQLEKSRLLSDRFSAERPKGSFSTLEIQRTEQGDSAMYLCASSLAGTSAYEQYFGPGTRLTVT.

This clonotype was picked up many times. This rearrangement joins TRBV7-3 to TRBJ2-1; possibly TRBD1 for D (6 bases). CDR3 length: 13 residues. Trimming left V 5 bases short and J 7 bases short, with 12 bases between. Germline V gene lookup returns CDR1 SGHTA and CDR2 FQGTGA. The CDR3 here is CASSQQGGNEQFF. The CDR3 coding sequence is TGTGCCAGCAGCCAACAGGGCGGTAATGAGCAGTTCTTC. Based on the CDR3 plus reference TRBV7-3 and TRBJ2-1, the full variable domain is GAGVSQTPSNKVTEKGKYVELRCDPISGHTALYWYRQSLGQGPEFLIYFQGTGAADDSGLPNDRFFAVRPEGSVSTLKIQRTERGDSAVYLCASSQQGGNEQFFGPGTRLTVL.

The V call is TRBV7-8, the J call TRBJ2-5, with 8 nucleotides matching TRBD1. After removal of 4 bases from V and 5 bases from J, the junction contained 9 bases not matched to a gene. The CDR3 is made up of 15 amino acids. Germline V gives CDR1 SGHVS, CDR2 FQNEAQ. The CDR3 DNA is TGTGCCAGCAGCTCCGACAGGGGAGGATGGGAGACCCAGTACTTC. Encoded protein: CASSSDRGGWETQYF.

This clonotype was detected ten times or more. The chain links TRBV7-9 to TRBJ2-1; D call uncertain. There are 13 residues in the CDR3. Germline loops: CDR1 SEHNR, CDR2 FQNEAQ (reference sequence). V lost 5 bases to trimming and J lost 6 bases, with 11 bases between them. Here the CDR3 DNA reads TGTGCCAGCAGCCTCCCCCTGTTCAATGAGCAGTTCTTC. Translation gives CASSLPLFNEQFF.

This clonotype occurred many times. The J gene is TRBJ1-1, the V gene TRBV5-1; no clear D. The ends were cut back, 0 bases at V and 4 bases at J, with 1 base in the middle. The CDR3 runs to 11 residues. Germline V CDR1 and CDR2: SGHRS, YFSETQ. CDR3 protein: CASSLGTEAFF. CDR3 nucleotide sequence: TGCGCCAGCAGCTTGGGCACTGAAGCTTTCTTT.

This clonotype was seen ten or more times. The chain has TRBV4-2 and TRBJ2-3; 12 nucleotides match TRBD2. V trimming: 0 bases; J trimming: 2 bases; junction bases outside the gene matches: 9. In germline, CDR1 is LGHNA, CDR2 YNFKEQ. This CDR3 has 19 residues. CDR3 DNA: TGTGCCAGCAGCCAAGAGGCTCGGGCTAGCGGGGGGGCCACAGATACGCAGTATTTT. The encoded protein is CASSQEARASGGATDTQYF.

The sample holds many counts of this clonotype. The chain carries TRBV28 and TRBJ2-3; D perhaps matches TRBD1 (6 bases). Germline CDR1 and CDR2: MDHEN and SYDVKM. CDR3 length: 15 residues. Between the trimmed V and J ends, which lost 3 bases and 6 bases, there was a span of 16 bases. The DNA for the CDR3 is TGTGCCAGCAGTTTTTTAGGCCCCCAGGGGGATACGCAGTATTTT. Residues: CASSFLGPQGDTQYF.

The CDR3 spells CASSMSPGVDQPQHF. In nucleotides, the CDR3 is TGTGCCAGTAGTATGTCACCAGGGGTCGATCAGCCCCAGCATTTT. V is TRBV19 and J is TRBJ1-5; D might be TRBD1 (6 bases). This CDR3 is 15 amino acids long. Germline V lookup: CDR1 LNHDA, CDR2 SQIVND (reference sequence). Trimming shortened V by 3 bases and J by 5 bases, and 14 bases separated the two germline ends.

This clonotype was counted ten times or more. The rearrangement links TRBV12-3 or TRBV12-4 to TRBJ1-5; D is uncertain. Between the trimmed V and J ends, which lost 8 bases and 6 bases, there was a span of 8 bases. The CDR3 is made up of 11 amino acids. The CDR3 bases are TGTGCCAGCGGCCGGGGTCAGCCCCAGCATTTT. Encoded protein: CASGRGQPQHF.